The 16 T cell receptor beta chains presented below share a single source sample, sequenced in a study of cytomegalovirus exposure and HLA in healthy donors. The PCR had 60 Vbeta and 13 Jbeta primers. This table comes from immunoSEQ multiplex PCR, and its TCRdb copy is limited to in-frame clones, with some not included. The table shows 100,000 to 150,000 clones, with 70% to 80% occurring only once. Sequencing was done on a sample of PBMCs. Receptor source: a middle-aged man in good health and CMV-seronegative.

The genes are TRBV6-6 and TRBJ1-2, with D possibly being TRBD1 (6 bases). The CDR3 runs to 16 residues. V lost 1 base to trimming and J lost 8 bases, with 20 bases between them. Germline-derived CDR1 and CDR2 are MNHNY and SVGAGI (reference sequence). In DNA, the CDR3 is TGTGCCAGCAGTTACTTACGGACAGACATGCGGGGGGGCTACACCTTC. It yields the protein CASSYLRTDMRGGYTF.

A single count supports this clone. This chain uses TRBV7-2 with TRBJ1-6, with D tentatively TRBD1 (5 bases). Trimming took 2 bases from V and 9 from J, leaving 14 bases between them. Germline lookup yields CDR1 SGHTA and CDR2 FQGNSA. The CDR3 consists of 15 residues. In DNA form, the CDR3 reads TGTGCCAGCAGCTTAAACGGCGAAAGGGGTTCACCCCTCCACTTT. Protein: CASSLNGERGSPLHF.

The chain recombines TRBV15 with TRBJ2-7; 9 bases agree with TRBD1. CDR3 length: 14 amino acids. The germline V gene encodes CDR1 LNHNV and CDR2 YYDKDF (reference sequence). The V segment lost 1 base and the J segment 7 bases; nucleotides outside the gene matches: 5. CDR3 residues: CATSRVGQGQEQYF. CDR3 DNA sequence: TGTGCCACCAGCAGAGTGGGACAGGGCCAAGAGCAGTACTTC.

The chain uses TRBV4-2 and TRBJ1-3, with TRBD1 matching over 10 bases. Losses at the gene ends were 3 bases for V and 9 bases for J; bases not matched to a gene: 8. This CDR3 is built from 15 residues. Per germline, CDR1 LGHNA and CDR2 YNFKEQ. For the CDR3, the DNA is TGTGCCAGCAGCCAGGTGGGACAGGGGCACCGCACCATATATTTT. Translated, it gives CASSQVGQGHRTIYF.

This clone was seen only once. CDR3 coding DNA: TGTGCCAGCAGCCCGAGGACAGTTTACCTCGAGGGCTACACCTTC. Translating it yields CASSPRTVYLEGYTF. The rearrangement uses TRBV5-5 and TRBJ1-2; D perhaps matches TRBD1 (6 bases). This CDR3 is 15 amino acids long. Germline assignment: CDR1 SGHKS and CDR2 YYEKEE (reference sequence). Trimming removed 4 bases at V and 8 bases at J, with 21 bases between.

This rearrangement joins TRBV5-1 to TRBJ2-5, with 10 bases identical to TRBD2. Unmatched junction bases numbered 9, after V lost 7 bases and J lost 0 bases. Germline values: CDR1 SGHRS, CDR2 YFSETQ. This CDR3 contains 16 residues. CDR3 in amino acids: CASAASGGPYQETQYF. In DNA, the CDR3 is TGCGCCAGCGCGGCTAGCGGGGGCCCGTACCAAGAGACCCAGTACTTC. The full variable domain, completed using reference TRBV5-1 and TRBJ2-5, is KAGVTQTPRYLIKTRGQQVTLSCSPISGHRSVSWYQQTPGQGLQFLFEYFSETQRNKGNFPGRFSGRQFSNSRSEMNVSTLELGDSALYLCASAASGGPYQETQYFGPGTRLLVL.

This clone was seen just once. The gene calls are TRBV6-6 and TRBJ2-7; 11 nucleotides agree with TRBD2. With V trimmed by 5 bases and J by 2 bases, 5 bases remained unmatched. The CDR3 sequence is 15 residues long. Per germline, CDR1 MNHNY and CDR2 SVGAGI (reference sequence). DNA for the CDR3: TGTGCCAGCAGTCCCGGACTAGCGGGTACCTACGAGCAGTACTTC. Its translation is CASSPGLAGTYEQYF.

The chain carries TRBV5-5 and TRBJ2-7, with a tentative D call TRBD1 (5 bases). In germline, CDR1 is SGHKS, CDR2 YYEKEE (reference sequence). This CDR3 has 13 residues. V was pared by 0 bases and J by 5 bases, with 9 bases between. CDR3 amino acids: CASSLVRVDEQYV. The CDR3 DNA reads as TGTGCCAGCAGCTTGGTCAGGGTAGACGAGCAGTACGTC.

This sequence joins TRBV19 and TRBJ2-7; 12 bases fit TRBD1. The germline gives CDR1 LNHDA, CDR2 SQIVND (reference sequence). The CDR3 is made up of 13 amino acids. J was trimmed by 6 bases and V by 9 bases; bases with no gene match: 6. The CDR3 DNA reads as TGTGCCAGCGCACCGGGACAGGGGGCCGAGCAGTACGTC. This encodes CASAPGQGAEQYV.

V and J are TRBV7-9 and TRBJ1-2, with 7 bases lining up with TRBD1. The germline V gene encodes CDR1 SEHNR and CDR2 FQNEAQ (reference sequence). The V and J ends lost 11 bases and 6 bases, in that order; junction bases with no gene match: 9. The CDR3 covers 12 residues. CDR3 loop: CAGDSPPNGYTF. The CDR3 nucleotides are TGTGCCGGGGACAGTCCTCCGAATGGCTACACCTTC.

This clone was counted a few times. The chain couples TRBV7-3 to TRBJ1-2; a possible D gene is TRBD1 (5 bases). Germline CDR1 SGHTA, CDR2 FQGTGA. Trimming shortened V by 5 bases and J by 0 bases, and 10 bases separated the two germline ends. The length of the CDR3 is 14 residues. The CDR3 is CASSPAGTNYGYTF. In nucleotides, the CDR3 is TGTGCCAGCAGCCCGGCAGGGACTAACTATGGCTACACCTTC.

The chain has TRBV5-4 and TRBJ2-2; 7 bases match TRBD1. Looked up from germline, CDR1 is SGHNT and CDR2 is YYREEE (reference sequence). This CDR3 contains 16 residues. The trim removed 3 bases at V and 1 base at J, leaving 6 bases unmatched. The CDR3, as DNA: TGTGCCAGCAGCTCGTCCCGGGACAGGAACACCGGGGAGCTGTTTTTT. Translated, it gives CASSSSRDRNTGELFF.

In this sample, this clone turned up once. The rearrangement joins TRBV18 to TRBJ2-7, with 9 bases fitting TRBD1. CDR3 length equals 15 residues. V gave up 3 bases and J gave up 6 bases; unmatched junction bases: 9. The germline V gene encodes CDR1 KGHSH and CDR2 LQKENI. CDR3: CASSPKDRGLGEQYF. The CDR3 DNA follows: TGTGCCAGCTCACCTAAAGACAGGGGGTTAGGCGAGCAGTACTTC.

The V gene is TRBV30, the J gene TRBJ2-1, with TRBD1 matching 10 bases. The CDR3 length is 12 residues. Trimming cost V 2 bases and J 15 bases; bases outside gene matches: 7. Germline V lookup: CDR1 GTSNPN, CDR2 SVGIG (reference sequence). The DNA for the CDR3 is TGTGCCTGGAGTACCGGGACAGGGGACCGGTTCTTC. This sequence encodes CAWSTGTGDRFF.

This chain uses TRBV11-2 with TRBJ2-3; no reliable D call. The V end lost 5 bases, the J end lost 0 bases, and 12 bases lay between the germline ends. The CDR3 contains 15 residues. Germline lookup yields CDR1 SGHAT and CDR2 FQNNGV. The chain's CDR3 is CASSPSRLSTDTQYF. CDR3 sequence (DNA): TGTGCCAGCAGCCCAAGCAGGCTTAGCACAGATACGCAGTATTTT.

The chain links TRBV7-9 to TRBJ2-1; 8 nucleotides agree with TRBD1. Trimming at V came to 6 bases and at J to 3 bases, leaving 7 bases not matched to a gene. Germline V gene data show CDR1 as SEHNR and CDR2 as FQNEAQ (reference sequence). The CDR3 runs 15 residues. CDR3 coding DNA: TGTGCCAGCAGACCGCAGGGGGCAGGCTACAATGAGCAGTTCTTC. This gives the protein CASRPQGAGYNEQFF.